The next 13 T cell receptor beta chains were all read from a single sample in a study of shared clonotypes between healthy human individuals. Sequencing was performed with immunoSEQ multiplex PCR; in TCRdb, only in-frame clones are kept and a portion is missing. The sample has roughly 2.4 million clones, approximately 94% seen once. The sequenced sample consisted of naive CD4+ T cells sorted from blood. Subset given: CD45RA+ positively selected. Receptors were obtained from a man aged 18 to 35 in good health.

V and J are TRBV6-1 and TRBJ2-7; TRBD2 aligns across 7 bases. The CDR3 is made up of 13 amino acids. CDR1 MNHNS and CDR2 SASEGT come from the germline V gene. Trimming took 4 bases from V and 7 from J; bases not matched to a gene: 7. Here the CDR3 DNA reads TGTGCCAGCAGTGGCGGGGGAAATAGAGAGCAGTACTTC. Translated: CASSGGGNREQYF.

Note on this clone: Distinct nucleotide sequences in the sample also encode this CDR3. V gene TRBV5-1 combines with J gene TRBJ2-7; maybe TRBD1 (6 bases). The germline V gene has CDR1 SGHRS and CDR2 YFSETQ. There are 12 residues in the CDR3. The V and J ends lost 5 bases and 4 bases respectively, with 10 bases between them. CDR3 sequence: CASRTDSYEQYF. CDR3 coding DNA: TGCGCCAGCAGAACGGACAGTTACGAGCAGTACTTC. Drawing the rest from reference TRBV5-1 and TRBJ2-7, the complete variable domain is KAGVTQTPRYLIKTRGQQVTLSCSPISGHRSVSWYQQTPGQGLQFLFEYFSETQRNKGNFPGRFSGRQFSNSRSEMNVSTLELGDSALYLCASRTDSYEQYFGPGTRLTVT.

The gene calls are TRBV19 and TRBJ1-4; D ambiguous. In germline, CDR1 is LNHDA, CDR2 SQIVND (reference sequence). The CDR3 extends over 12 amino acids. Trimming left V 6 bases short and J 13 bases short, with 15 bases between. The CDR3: CASSTIPWGLFF. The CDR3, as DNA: TGTGCCAGTAGCACTATTCCCTGGGGACTGTTTTTT.

The CDR3 DNA reads as TGTGCCAGCACCTGGACCCCACAAGGGTTAGAGACCCAGTACTTC. Protein product: CASTWTPQGLETQYF. The gene calls are TRBV2 and TRBJ2-5; D unclear. Deletions cut 7 bases from V and 4 bases from J, with 19 bases between. Germline V gene data show CDR1 as SNHLY and CDR2 as FYNNEI. CDR3 length equals 15 residues.

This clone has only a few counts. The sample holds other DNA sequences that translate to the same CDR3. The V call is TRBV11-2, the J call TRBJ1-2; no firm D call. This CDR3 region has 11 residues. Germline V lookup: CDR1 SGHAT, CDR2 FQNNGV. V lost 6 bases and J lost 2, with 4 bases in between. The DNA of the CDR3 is TGTGCCAGCAGTTCAAACTATGGCTACACCTTC. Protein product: CASSSNYGYTF.

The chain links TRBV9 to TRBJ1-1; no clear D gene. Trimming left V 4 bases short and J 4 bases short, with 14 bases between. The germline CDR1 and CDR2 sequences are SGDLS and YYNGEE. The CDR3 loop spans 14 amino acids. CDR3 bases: TGTGCCAGCAGCCTACTCGACATTAGCACTGAAGCTTTCTTT. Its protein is CASSLLDISTEAFF.

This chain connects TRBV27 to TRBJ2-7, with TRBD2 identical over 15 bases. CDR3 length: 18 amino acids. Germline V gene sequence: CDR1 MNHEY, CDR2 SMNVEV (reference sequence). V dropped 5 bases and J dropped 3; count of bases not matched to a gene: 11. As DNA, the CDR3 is TGTGCCAGCAGTCCTCTGGGGACTAGCGGGGGGTACGTCTACGAGCAGTACTTC. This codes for CASSPLGTSGGYVYEQYF.

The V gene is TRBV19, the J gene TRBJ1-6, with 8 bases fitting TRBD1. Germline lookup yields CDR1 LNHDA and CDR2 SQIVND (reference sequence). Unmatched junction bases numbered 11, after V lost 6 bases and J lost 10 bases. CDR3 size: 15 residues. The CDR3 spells CASRIIDRGDSPLHF. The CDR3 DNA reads TGTGCCAGTAGGATTATCGACAGGGGTGACTCACCCCTCCACTTT.

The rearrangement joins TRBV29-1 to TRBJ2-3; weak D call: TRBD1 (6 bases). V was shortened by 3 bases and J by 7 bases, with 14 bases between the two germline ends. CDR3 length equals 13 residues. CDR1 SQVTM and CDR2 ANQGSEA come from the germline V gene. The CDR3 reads CSVDVQGSHTQYF. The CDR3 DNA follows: TGCAGCGTTGACGTTCAGGGGTCCCATACGCAGTATTTT.

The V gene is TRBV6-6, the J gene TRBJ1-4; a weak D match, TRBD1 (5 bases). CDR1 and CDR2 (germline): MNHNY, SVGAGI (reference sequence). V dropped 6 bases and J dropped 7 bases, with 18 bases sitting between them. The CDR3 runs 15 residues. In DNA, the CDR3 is TGTGCCAGCAGGTTACAAGGGGATTTCGGTGAAAAACTGTTTTTT. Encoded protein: CASRLQGDFGEKLFF.

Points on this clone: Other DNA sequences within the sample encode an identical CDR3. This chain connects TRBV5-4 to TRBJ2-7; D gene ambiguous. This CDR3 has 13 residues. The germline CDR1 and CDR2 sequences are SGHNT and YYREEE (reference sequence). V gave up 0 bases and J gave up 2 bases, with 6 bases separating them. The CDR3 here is CASSLGAPYEQYF. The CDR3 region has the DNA TGTGCCAGCAGCTTGGGAGCCCCCTACGAGCAGTACTTC. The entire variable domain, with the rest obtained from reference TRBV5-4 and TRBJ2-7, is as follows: ETGVTQSPTHLIKTRGQQVTLRCSSQSGHNTVSWYQQALGQGPQFIFQYYREEENGRGNFPPRFSGLQFPNYSSELNVNALELDDSALYLCASSLGAPYEQYFGPGTRLTVT.

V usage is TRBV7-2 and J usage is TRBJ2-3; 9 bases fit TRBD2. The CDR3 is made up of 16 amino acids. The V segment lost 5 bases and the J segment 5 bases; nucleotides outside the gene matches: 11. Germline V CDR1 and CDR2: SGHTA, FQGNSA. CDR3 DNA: TGTGCCAGCAGCCGCCTCTTAGCGGGAGTTCTAGATACGCAGTATTTT. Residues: CASSRLLAGVLDTQYF.

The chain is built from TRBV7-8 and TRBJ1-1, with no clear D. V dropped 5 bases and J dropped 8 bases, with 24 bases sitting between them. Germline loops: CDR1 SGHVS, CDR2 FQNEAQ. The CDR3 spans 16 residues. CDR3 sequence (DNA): TGTGCCAGCAGCGCACGGAACCAAATCGCTGTTGGAGAAGCTTTCTTT. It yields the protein CASSARNQIAVGEAFF.